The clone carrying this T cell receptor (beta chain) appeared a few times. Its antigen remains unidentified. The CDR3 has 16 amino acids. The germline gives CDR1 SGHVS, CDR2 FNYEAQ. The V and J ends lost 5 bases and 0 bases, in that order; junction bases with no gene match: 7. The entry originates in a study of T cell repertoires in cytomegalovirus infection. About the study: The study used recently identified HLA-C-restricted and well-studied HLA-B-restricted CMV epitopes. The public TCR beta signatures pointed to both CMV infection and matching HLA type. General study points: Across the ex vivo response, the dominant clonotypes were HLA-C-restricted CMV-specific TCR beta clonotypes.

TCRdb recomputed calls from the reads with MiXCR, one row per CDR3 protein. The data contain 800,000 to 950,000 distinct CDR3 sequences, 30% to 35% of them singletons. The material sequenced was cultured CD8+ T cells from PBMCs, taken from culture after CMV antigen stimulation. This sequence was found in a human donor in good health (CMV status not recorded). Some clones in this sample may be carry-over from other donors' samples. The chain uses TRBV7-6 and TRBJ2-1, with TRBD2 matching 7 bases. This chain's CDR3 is CASSLGVAGSYNEQFF. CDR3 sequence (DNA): TGTGCCAGCAGCCTCGGAGTAGCGGGCTCCTACAATGAGCAGTTCTTC.